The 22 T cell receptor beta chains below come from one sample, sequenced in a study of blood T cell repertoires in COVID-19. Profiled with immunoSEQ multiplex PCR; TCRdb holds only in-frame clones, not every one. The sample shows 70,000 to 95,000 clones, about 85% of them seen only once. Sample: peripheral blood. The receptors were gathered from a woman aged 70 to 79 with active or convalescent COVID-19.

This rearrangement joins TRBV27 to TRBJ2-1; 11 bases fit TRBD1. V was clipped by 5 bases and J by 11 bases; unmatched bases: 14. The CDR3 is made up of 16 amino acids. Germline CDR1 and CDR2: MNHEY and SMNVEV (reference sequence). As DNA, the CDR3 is TGTGCCAGCAGTAACCTACCGGGACAGGGGGGGGTTAAGCAGTTCTTC. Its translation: CASSNLPGQGGVKQFF.

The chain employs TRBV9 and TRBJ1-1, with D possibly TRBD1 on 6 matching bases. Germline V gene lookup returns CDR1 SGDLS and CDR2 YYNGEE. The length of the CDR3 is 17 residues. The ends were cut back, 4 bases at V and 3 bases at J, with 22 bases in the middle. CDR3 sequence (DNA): TGTGCCAGCAGCCCCTCACAGGGAGTTGTGGTGGACACTGAAGCTTTCTTT. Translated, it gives CASSPSQGVVVDTEAFF.

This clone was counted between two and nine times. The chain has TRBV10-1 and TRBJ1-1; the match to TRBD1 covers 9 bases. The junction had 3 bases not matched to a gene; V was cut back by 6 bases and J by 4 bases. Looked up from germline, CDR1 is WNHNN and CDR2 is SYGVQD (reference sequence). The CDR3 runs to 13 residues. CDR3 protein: CASRDRGATEAFF. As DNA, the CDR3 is TGCGCCAGCAGGGACAGGGGAGCCACTGAAGCTTTCTTT.

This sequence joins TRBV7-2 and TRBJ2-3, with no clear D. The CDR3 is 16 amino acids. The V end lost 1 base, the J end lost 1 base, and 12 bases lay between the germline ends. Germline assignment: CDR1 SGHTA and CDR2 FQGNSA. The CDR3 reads CASSLVISPGTDTQYF. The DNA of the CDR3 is TGTGCCAGCAGCTTAGTAATTTCCCCGGGCACAGATACGCAGTATTTT.

As DNA, the CDR3 is TGTGCCAGCAGTGGTACCAGGGGTATCGATGAGCAGTTCTTC. Translated: CASSGTRGIDEQFF. The chain couples TRBV5-5 to TRBJ2-1, with D possibly being TRBD1 (6 bases). V gave up 5 bases and J gave up 8 bases, with 17 bases separating them. The CDR3 contains 14 residues. Germline assignment: CDR1 SGHKS and CDR2 YYEKEE (reference sequence).

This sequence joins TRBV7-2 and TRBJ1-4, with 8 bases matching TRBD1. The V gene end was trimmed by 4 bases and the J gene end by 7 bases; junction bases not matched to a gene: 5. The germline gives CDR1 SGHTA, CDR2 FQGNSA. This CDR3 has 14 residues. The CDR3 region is CASSSRQGSEKLFF. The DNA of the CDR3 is TGTGCCAGCAGCTCACGACAGGGGAGTGAAAAACTGTTTTTT.

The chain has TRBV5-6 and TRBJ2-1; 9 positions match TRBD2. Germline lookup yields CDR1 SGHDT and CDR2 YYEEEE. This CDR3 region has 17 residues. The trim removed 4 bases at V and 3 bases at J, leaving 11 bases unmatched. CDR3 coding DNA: TGTGCCAGCAGCCCCCTCGCGCTAGCGGGGCACTACAATGAGCAGTTCTTC. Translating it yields CASSPLALAGHYNEQFF.

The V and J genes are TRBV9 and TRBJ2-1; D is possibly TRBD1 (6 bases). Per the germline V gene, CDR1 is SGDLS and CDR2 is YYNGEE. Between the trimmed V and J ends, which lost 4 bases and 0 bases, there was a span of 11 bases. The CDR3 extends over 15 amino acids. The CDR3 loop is CASSPTGSSYNEQFF. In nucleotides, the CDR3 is TGTGCCAGCAGCCCAACAGGGAGCTCCTACAATGAGCAGTTCTTC.

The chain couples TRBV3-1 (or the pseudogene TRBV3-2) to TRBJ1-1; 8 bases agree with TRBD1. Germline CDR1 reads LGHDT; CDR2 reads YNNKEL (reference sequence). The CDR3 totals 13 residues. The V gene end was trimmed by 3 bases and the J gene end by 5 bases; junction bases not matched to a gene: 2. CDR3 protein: CASSQDRVTEAFF. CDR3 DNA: TGTGCCAGCAGCCAGGACAGGGTAACTGAAGCTTTCTTT.

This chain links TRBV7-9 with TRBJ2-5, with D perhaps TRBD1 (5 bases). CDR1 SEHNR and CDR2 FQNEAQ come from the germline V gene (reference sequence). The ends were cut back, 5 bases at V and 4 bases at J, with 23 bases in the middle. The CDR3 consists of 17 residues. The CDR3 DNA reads TGTGCCAGCAGCCCCCAACTCTGGTGGCAGGGCGGAGAGACCCAGTACTTC. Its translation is CASSPQLWWQGGETQYF.

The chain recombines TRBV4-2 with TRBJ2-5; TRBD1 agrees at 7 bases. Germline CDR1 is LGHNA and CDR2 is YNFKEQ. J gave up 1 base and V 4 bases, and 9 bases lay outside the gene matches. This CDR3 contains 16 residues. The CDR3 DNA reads TGTGCCAGCAGCCCCTGGAAGACAGGGCTCCAAGAGACCCAGTACTTC. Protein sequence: CASSPWKTGLQETQYF.

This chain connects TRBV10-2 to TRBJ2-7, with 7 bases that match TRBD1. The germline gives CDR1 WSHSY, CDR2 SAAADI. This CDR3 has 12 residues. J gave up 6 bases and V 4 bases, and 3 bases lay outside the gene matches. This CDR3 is CASSVPGGEQYF. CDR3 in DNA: TGCGCCAGCAGTGTGCCAGGGGGCGAGCAGTACTTC.

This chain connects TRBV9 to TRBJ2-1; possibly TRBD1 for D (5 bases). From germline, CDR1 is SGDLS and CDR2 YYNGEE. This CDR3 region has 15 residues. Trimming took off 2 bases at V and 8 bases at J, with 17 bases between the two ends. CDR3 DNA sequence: TGTGCCAGCAGCGTCGAGCACAGGAGTAAGGATGAGCAGTTCTTC. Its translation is CASSVEHRSKDEQFF.

CDR3 sequence: CASSYGSLAGGGTQYF. In DNA, the CDR3 is TGTGCCAGCAGTTACGGAAGCCTAGCGGGGGGGGGTACGCAGTATTTT. The chain recombines TRBV6-2 or TRBV6-3 with TRBJ2-3; 12 nucleotides agree with TRBD2. Germline lookup yields CDR1 MNHEY and CDR2 SVGEGT. This CDR3 region has 16 residues. V shed 2 bases, J shed 8 bases, and the junction held 8 bases outside the gene matches.

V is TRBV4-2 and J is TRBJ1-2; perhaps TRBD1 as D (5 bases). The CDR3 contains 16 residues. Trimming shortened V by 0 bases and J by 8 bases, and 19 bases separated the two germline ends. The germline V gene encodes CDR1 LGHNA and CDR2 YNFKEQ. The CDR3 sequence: CASSQETKSGLGGYTF. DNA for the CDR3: TGTGCCAGCAGCCAAGAGACCAAGTCAGGGCTAGGGGGCTACACCTTC.

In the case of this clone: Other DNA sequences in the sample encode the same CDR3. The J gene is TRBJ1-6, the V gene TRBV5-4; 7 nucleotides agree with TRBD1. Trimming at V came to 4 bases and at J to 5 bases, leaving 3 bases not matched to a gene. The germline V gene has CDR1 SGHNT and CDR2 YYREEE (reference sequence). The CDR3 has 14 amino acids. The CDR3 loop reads CASSRDSDNSPLHF. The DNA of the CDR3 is TGTGCCAGCAGCCGGGACAGCGATAATTCACCCCTCCACTTT.

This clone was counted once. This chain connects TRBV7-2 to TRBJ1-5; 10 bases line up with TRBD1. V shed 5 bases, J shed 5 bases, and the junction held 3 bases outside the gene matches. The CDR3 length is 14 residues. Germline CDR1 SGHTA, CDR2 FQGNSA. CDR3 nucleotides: TGTGCCAGCAGCACAGGGACAGGGGATCAGCCCCAGCATTTT. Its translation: CASSTGTGDQPQHF.

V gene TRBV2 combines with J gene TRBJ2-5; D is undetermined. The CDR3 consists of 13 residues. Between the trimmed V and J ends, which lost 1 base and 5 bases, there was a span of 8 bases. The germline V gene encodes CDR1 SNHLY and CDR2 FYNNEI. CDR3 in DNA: TGTGCCAGCAGTGAAGTAGTTTTTGAGACCCAGTACTTC. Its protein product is CASSEVVFETQYF.

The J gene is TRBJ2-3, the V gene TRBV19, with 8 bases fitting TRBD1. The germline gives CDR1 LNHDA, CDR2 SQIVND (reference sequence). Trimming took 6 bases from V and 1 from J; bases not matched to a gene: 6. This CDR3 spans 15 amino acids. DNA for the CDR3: TGTGCCAGTAGGCCCAGGGGACAGGGCACAGATACGCAGTATTTT. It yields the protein CASRPRGQGTDTQYF.

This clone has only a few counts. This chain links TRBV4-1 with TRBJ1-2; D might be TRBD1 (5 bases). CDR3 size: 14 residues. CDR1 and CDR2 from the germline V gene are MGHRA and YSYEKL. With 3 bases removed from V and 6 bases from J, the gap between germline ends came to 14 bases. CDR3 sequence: CASSQISGSDGYTF. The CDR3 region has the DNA TGCGCCAGCAGCCAGATCTCAGGGTCGGATGGCTACACCTTC.

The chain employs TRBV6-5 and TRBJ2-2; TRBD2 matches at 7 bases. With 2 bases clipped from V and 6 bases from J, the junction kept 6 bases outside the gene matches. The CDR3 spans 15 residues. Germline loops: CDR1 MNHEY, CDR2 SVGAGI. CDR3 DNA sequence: TGTGCCAGCAGTTACGTGGGGGGGGAGCCCGGGGAGCTGTTTTTT. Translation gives CASSYVGGEPGELFF.

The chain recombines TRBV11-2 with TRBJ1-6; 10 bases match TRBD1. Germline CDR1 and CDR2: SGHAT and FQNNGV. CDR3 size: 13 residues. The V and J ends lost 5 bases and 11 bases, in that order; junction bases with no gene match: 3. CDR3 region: CASSLDRGTPLHF. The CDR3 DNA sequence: TGTGCCAGCAGCCTGGACAGGGGGACACCCCTCCACTTT.